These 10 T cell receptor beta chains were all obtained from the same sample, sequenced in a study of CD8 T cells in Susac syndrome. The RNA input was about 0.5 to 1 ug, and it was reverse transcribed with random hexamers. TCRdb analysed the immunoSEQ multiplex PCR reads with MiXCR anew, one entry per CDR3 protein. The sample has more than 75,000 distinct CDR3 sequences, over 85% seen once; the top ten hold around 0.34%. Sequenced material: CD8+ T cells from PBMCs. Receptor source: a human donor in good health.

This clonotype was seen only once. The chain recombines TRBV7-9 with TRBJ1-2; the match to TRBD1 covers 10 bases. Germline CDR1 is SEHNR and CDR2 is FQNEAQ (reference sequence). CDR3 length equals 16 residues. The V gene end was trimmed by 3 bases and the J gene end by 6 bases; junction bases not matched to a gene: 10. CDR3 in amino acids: CASSFYPPDRGNGYTF. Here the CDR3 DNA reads TGTGCCAGCAGCTTTTACCCCCCGGACAGGGGGAATGGCTACACCTTC.

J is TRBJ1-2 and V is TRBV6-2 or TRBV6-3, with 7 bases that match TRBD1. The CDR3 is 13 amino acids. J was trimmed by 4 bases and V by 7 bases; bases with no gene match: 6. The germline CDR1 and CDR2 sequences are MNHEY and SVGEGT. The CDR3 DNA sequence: TGTGCCAGCACCGAGGACAGGACCTATGGCTACACCTTC. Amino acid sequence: CASTEDRTYGYTF.

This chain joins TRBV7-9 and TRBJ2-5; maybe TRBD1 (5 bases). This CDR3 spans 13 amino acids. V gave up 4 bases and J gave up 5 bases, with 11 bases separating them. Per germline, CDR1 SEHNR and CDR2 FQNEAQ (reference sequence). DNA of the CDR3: TGTGCCAGCAGCTCCAGGGATGGGGAGACCCAGTACTTC. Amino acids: CASSSRDGETQYF.

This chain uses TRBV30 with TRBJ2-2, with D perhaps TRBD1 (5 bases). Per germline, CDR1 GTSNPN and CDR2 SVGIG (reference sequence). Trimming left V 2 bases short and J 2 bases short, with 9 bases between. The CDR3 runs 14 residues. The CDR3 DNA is TGTGCCTGGAGTCTAGGACAAAACACCGGGGAGCTGTTTTTT. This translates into CAWSLGQNTGELFF.

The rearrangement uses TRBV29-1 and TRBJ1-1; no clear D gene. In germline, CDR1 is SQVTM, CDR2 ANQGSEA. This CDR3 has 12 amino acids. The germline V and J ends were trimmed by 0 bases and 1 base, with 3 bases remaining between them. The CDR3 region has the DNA TGCAGCGTTGAAGATGGGAACACTGAAGCTTTCTTT. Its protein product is CSVEDGNTEAFF.

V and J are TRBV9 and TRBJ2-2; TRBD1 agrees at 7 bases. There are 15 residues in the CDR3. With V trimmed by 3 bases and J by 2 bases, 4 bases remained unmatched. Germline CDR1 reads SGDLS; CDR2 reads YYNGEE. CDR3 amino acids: CASSEGQTNTGELFF. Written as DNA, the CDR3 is TGTGCCAGCAGCGAGGGACAGACCAACACCGGGGAGCTGTTTTTT.

For the CDR3, the DNA is TGTGCCAGCAGCCCACGGACAGACTCCTACGAGCAGTACTTC. Its translation: CASSPRTDSYEQYF. V usage is TRBV7-6 and J usage is TRBJ2-7; possible D gene TRBD1, 6 bases. Germline loops: CDR1 SGHVS, CDR2 FNYEAQ. The V and J ends lost 5 bases and 0 bases respectively, with 11 bases between them. The CDR3 is 14 amino acids.

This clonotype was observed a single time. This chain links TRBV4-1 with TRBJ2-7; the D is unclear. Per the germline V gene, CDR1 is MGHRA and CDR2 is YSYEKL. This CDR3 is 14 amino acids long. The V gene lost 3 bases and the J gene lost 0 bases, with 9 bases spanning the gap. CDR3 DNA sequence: TGCGCCAGCAGCCAGGGATCCTTCTCCTACGAGCAGTACTTC. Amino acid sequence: CASSQGSFSYEQYF.

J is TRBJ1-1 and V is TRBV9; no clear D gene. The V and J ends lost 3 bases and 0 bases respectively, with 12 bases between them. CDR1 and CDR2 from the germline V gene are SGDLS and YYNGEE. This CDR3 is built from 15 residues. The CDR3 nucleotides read TGTGCCAGCAGCGCCCTTTTAGGGCTGAACACTGAAGCTTTCTTT. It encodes CASSALLGLNTEAFF. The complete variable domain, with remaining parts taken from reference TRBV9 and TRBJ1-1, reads DSGVTQTPKHLITATGQRVTLRCSPRSGDLSVYWYQQSLDQGLQFLIQYYNGEERAKGNILERFSAQQFPDLHSELNLSSLELGDSALYFCASSALLGLNTEAFFGQGTRLTVV.

CDR3 coding DNA: TGCGCCAGCAGCCAGGGGTCGGCCCGGGAGCAGTACTTC. Protein product: CASSQGSAREQYF. This chain links TRBV4-1 with TRBJ2-7, with D uncertain. This CDR3 comprises 13 residues. V shed 3 bases and J shed 7 bases, with 13 bases lying between them. The V gene's germline CDR1 is MGHRA and CDR2 YSYEKL.